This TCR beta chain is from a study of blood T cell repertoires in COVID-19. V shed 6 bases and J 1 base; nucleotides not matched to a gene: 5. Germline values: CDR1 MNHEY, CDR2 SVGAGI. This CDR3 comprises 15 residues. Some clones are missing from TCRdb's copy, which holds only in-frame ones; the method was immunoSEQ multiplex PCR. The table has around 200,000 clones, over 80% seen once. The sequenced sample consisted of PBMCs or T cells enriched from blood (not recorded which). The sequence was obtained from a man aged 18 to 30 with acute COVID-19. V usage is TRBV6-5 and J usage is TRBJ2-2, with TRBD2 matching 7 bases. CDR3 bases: TGTGCCAGCAGCCGACTAGCACAGAACACCGGGGAGCTGTTTTTT. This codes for CASSRLAQNTGELFF.